What follows are 22 T cell receptor beta chains derived from one specimen sequenced in a study of Ad26.COV2.S vaccination and SARS-CoV-2 variants. Treatment indicated: some 19 received Ad26.COV2.S at low or high dose, single or two shots; about 5 received placebo; per-sample allocation not given. Samples were taken on day 63 after the first vaccine or placebo injection. Repertoires were generated with immunoSEQ multiplex PCR, while TCRdb's copy carries only in-frame clones and drops some. The sample shows approximately 410,000 clones, around 89% of them seen only once. The sequencing here drew on peripheral blood, taken in a trial of Ad26.COV2.S vaccine versus placebo. The source of these receptors is a person aged 18-60 years who received the Ad26.COV2.S COVID-19 vaccine or a placebo.

The chain has TRBV19 and TRBJ1-6, with TRBD1 matching 7 bases. The germline CDR1 and CDR2 sequences are LNHDA and SQIVND (reference sequence). CDR3 length: 15 amino acids. Trimming at V came to 5 bases and at J to 2 bases, leaving 3 bases not matched to a gene. CDR3 residues: CASSPGTAYNSPLHF. CDR3 DNA: TGTGCCAGTAGTCCAGGGACAGCCTATAATTCACCCCTCCACTTT. Based on the CDR3 plus reference TRBV19 and TRBJ1-6, the full variable domain is DGGITQSPKYLFRKEGQNVTLSCEQNLNHDAMYWYRQDPGQGLRLIYYSQIVNDFQKGDIAEGYSVSREKKESFPLTVTSAQKNPTAFYLCASSPGTAYNSPLHFGNGTRLTVT.

The chain carries TRBV6-5 and TRBJ2-5; 9 nucleotides agree with TRBD2. Per the germline V gene, CDR1 is MNHEY and CDR2 is SVGAGI. The CDR3 loop spans 14 amino acids. Unmatched junction bases numbered 6, after V lost 8 bases and J lost 2 bases. The CDR3 reads CASGGSGGQETQYF. DNA of the CDR3: TGTGCCAGCGGGGGTAGCGGGGGTCAAGAGACCCAGTACTTC.

CDR3 region: CASSEGRGLGDTQYF. The DNA of the CDR3 is TGCGCCAGCAGTGAGGGCAGGGGATTAGGAGATACGCAGTATTTT. The rearrangement joins TRBV10-1 to TRBJ2-3, with a weak D call TRBD1 (6 bases). The CDR3 covers 15 residues. The germline V gene has CDR1 WNHNN and CDR2 SYGVQD (reference sequence). V was pared by 2 bases and J by 5 bases, with 14 bases between.

The chain uses TRBV5-6 and TRBJ2-1; unclear D gene. Germline values: CDR1 SGHDT, CDR2 YYEEEE. The CDR3 totals 12 residues. The ends were cut back, 4 bases at V and 9 bases at J, with 11 bases in the middle. CDR3 in DNA: TGTGCCAGCAGCCATACATGGTCTGAGCAGTTCTTC. Protein product: CASSHTWSEQFF.

The gene calls are TRBV6-1 and TRBJ2-3; TRBD2 matches 11 bases. This CDR3 has 16 residues. Germline CDR1 is MNHNS and CDR2 is SASEGT. Losses at the gene ends were 4 bases for V and 6 bases for J; bases not matched to a gene: 9. CDR3: CASSVIRLAGGDTQYF. CDR3 bases: TGTGCCAGCAGTGTGATTCGGCTAGCGGGGGGCGATACGCAGTATTTT.

The chain employs TRBV5-1 and TRBJ1-4, with 8 bases fitting TRBD1. Germline V CDR1 and CDR2: SGHRS, YFSETQ. This CDR3 contains 16 residues. Trimming cost V 4 bases and J 7 bases; bases outside gene matches: 12. CDR3 sequence: CASSPLTGGAGEKLFF. The CDR3 nucleotides are TGCGCCAGCAGCCCACTAACAGGGGGAGCCGGTGAAAAACTGTTTTTT.

The rearrangement links TRBV7-9 to TRBJ1-2, with D maybe TRBD1 (6 bases). V dropped 1 base and J dropped 7 bases, with 13 bases sitting between them. The germline V gene has CDR1 SEHNR and CDR2 FQNEAQ (reference sequence). The CDR3 is 14 amino acids. Here the CDR3 DNA reads TGTGCCAGCAGCTTAGAGGGGCAGGGGAGTGGCTACACCTTC. It codes for CASSLEGQGSGYTF.

The chain has TRBV28 and TRBJ2-5, with TRBD2 as a possible D gene (6 bases). With 2 bases removed from V and 0 bases from J, the gap between germline ends came to 22 bases. Germline-derived CDR1 and CDR2 are MDHEN and SYDVKM. This CDR3 comprises 19 residues. CDR3 sequence: CASSLPLRGVAEHQETQYF. In DNA form, the CDR3 reads TGTGCCAGCAGTTTACCACTACGAGGGGTAGCGGAGCACCAAGAGACCCAGTACTTC. Full variable domain (missing parts from reference TRBV28 and TRBJ2-5): DVKVTQSSRYLVKRTGEKVFLECVQDMDHENMFWYRQDPGLGLRLIYFSYDVKMKEKGDIPEGYSVSREKKERFSLILESASTNQTSMYLCASSLPLRGVAEHQETQYFGPGTRLLVL.

This clone has only one observation. The rearrangement uses TRBV6-2 or TRBV6-3 and TRBJ2-3, with TRBD2 as a possible D gene (6 bases). Trimming removed 4 bases at V and 2 bases at J, with 13 bases between. The CDR3 sequence is 15 residues long. CDR1 and CDR2 from the germline V gene are MNHEY and SVGEGT. CDR3 residues: CASSLNEGLTDTQYF. The DNA for the CDR3 is TGTGCCAGCAGTTTAAACGAGGGACTCACAGATACGCAGTATTTT.

This chain joins TRBV20-1 and TRBJ2-1, with D unclear. Trimming cost V 3 bases and J 5 bases, with 5 bases left between them. This CDR3 is 11 amino acids long. The germline gives CDR1 DFQATT, CDR2 SNEGSKA (reference sequence). This CDR3 is CSASPHNEQFF. The CDR3 bases are TGCAGTGCTAGTCCCCACAATGAGCAGTTCTTC.

The chain uses TRBV9 and TRBJ2-7; D remains ambiguous. The ends were cut back, 4 bases at V and 3 bases at J, with 11 bases in the middle. From germline, CDR1 is SGDLS and CDR2 YYNGEE. The CDR3 loop spans 13 amino acids. The CDR3 DNA sequence: TGTGCCAGCAGCCCCTTTCCGGACTACGAGCAGTACTTC. Its translation: CASSPFPDYEQYF.

The rearrangement joins TRBV4-3 to TRBJ1-2; 8 nucleotides match TRBD1. CDR1 is LGHNA, CDR2 YSLEER, per germline. This CDR3 has 16 residues. The junction had 12 bases not matched to a gene; V was cut back by 2 bases and J by 7 bases. The CDR3 reads CASSQIVDRGIGGYTF. The CDR3 region has the DNA TGCGCCAGCAGCCAAATTGTTGACAGGGGCATAGGTGGCTACACCTTC.

The genes are TRBV6-1 and TRBJ2-1; D not certain. V was trimmed by 1 base and J by 7 bases, leaving 20 bases between them. CDR3 length equals 17 residues. The V gene's germline CDR1 is MNHNS and CDR2 SASEGT. The CDR3 region has the DNA TGTGCCAGCAGTGAAGATGCCTCTCTACATTTACGGAATGAGCAGTTCTTC. This gives the protein CASSEDASLHLRNEQFF.

The gene calls are TRBV2 and TRBJ2-2; D remains unclear. There are 15 residues in the CDR3. V was clipped by 2 bases and J by 1 base, with 8 bases between them. From germline, CDR1 is SNHLY and CDR2 FYNNEI. The CDR3 nucleotides are TGTGCCAGCAGTGAATATGGTGGGAACACCGGGGAGCTGTTTTTT. Protein product: CASSEYGGNTGELFF.

CDR3 sequence (DNA): TGTGCCAGCAGCTTAGGAGACTCTTATCCCACAGATACGCAGTATTTT. Amino acids: CASSLGDSYPTDTQYF. V gene TRBV11-2 combines with J gene TRBJ2-3, with D unresolved. The CDR3 is made up of 16 amino acids. CDR1 is SGHAT and CDR2 is FQNNGV in the germline V gene. Deletions cut 1 base from V and 2 bases from J, with 13 bases between.

The chain is built from TRBV4-2 and TRBJ2-7; no clear D. Germline V gene sequence: CDR1 LGHNA, CDR2 YNFKEQ. The CDR3 sequence is 15 residues long. Between the trimmed V and J ends, which lost 0 bases and 0 bases, there was a span of 9 bases. This CDR3 is CASSQEGYPSYEQYF. Here the CDR3 DNA reads TGTGCCAGCAGCCAAGAAGGGTACCCCTCCTACGAGCAGTACTTC.

In nucleotides, the CDR3 is TGTGCCAGCAGCCAAGGACAGGGGGTGTACATTCAGTACTTC. Encoded protein: CASSQGQGVYIQYF. The V gene is TRBV4-2, the J gene TRBJ2-4, with 9 bases identical to TRBD1. Looked up from germline, CDR1 is LGHNA and CDR2 is YNFKEQ. Trimming removed 1 base from V and 8 bases from J; junction bases left unmatched: 3. CDR3 length: 14 amino acids.

The rearrangement joins TRBV28 to TRBJ1-1; D is ambiguous. CDR1 is MDHEN and CDR2 is SYDVKM in the germline V gene. The CDR3 is made up of 14 amino acids. V was clipped by 3 bases and J by 0 bases, with 8 bases between them. CDR3 sequence: CASSFRAMNTEAFF. The CDR3 nucleotides read TGTGCCAGCAGTTTTAGGGCCATGAACACTGAAGCTTTCTTT. The full variable domain, with the rest looked up from reference TRBV28 and TRBJ1-1, is DVKVTQSSRYLVKRTGEKVFLECVQDMDHENMFWYRQDPGLGLRLIYFSYDVKMKEKGDIPEGYSVSREKKERFSLILESASTNQTSMYLCASSFRAMNTEAFFGQGTRLTVV.

This clone has only one observation. This chain connects TRBV7-8 to TRBJ1-2; tentatively, D is TRBD1 (5 bases). CDR1 SGHVS and CDR2 FQNEAQ come from the germline V gene. The CDR3 is made up of 15 amino acids. V lost 2 bases and J lost 6, with 16 bases in between. CDR3 coding DNA: TGTGCCAGCAGCTTATTTGGGGCAGGGTGGGATGGCTACACCTTC. Translation gives CASSLFGAGWDGYTF.

V gene TRBV27 combines with J gene TRBJ2-1, with 7 bases lining up with TRBD2. Losses at the gene ends were 7 bases for V and 9 bases for J; bases not matched to a gene: 15. This CDR3 is 15 amino acids long. Germline V gene data show CDR1 as MNHEY and CDR2 as SMNVEV (reference sequence). The CDR3, as DNA: TGTGCCAGCACTCTCATGGGGAGGGAGATCAGTGAGCAGTTCTTC. Translating it yields CASTLMGREISEQFF.

V is TRBV27 and J is TRBJ2-7; no definite D call. The V end was cut by 3 bases, the J end by 0 bases, with 9 bases between. The CDR3 is 14 amino acids. CDR1 is MNHEY, CDR2 SMNVEV, per germline (reference sequence). CDR3: CASSFTVSSYEQYF. The CDR3 DNA reads as TGTGCCAGCAGTTTTACCGTCAGCTCCTACGAGCAGTACTTC.

V usage is TRBV29-1 and J usage is TRBJ2-1; 7 nucleotides line up with TRBD1. Germline CDR1 and CDR2: SQVTM and ANQGSEA. The CDR3 contains 17 residues. V dropped 5 bases and J dropped 9; count of bases not matched to a gene: 22. As DNA, the CDR3 is TGCAGCGTTCCCTCCCGACAGGGTATCCTGTTTGTGGGTGAGCAGTTCTTC. This encodes CSVPSRQGILFVGEQFF.